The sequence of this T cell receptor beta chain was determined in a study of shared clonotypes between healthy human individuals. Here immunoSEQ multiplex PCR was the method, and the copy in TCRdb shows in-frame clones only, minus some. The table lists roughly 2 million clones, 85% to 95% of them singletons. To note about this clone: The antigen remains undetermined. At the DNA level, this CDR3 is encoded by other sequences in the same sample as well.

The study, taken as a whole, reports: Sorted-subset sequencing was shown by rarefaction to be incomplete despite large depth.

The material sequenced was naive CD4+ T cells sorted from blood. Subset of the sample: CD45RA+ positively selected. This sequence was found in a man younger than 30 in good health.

The CDR3 protein is CASSVGQDYGYTF. The CDR3 region has the DNA TGTGCCAGCAGCGTAGGACAGGACTATGGCTACACCTTC. The chain combines TRBV9 with TRBJ1-2; tentatively, D is TRBD1 (6 bases). The length of the CDR3 is 13 residues. With 0 bases removed from V and 3 bases from J, the gap between germline ends came to 6 bases. CDR1 and CDR2 from the germline V gene are SGDLS and YYNGEE.